What follows are 4 T cell receptor beta chains derived from one specimen sequenced in a study of shared clonotypes between healthy human individuals. Sequencing was performed with immunoSEQ multiplex PCR; in TCRdb, only in-frame clones are kept and a portion is missing. The top ten clones hold 0.37% of a sample with 2 million to 2.5 million clones, 92% of them seen once. The specimen sequenced was naive CD4+ T cells from PBMCs. Subset described: CD45RA+ positively selected. The origin of the receptors is a man aged 18 to 30 in good health. Some clones in this sample may be carry-over from other donors' samples.

This clone occurred a few times. The sample has other DNA sequences that encode this CDR3 too. The chain combines TRBV28 with TRBJ1-1, with D uncertain. Looked up from germline, CDR1 is MDHEN and CDR2 is SYDVKM. The CDR3 length is 13 residues. V was shortened by 4 bases and J by 4 bases, with 10 bases between the two germline ends. This chain's CDR3 is CASSSPGGTEAFF. CDR3 DNA sequence: TGTGCCAGCAGTTCTCCTGGAGGCACTGAAGCTTTCTTT.

The chain recombines TRBV30 with TRBJ2-7, with 10 bases that match TRBD1. The CDR3 spans 14 residues. From germline, CDR1 is GTSNPN and CDR2 SVGIG (reference sequence). The V segment lost 3 bases and the J segment 5 bases; nucleotides outside the gene matches: 7. The CDR3 reads CAWSWDRGLDEQYF. The CDR3 nucleotides are TGTGCCTGGAGCTGGGACAGGGGCCTGGACGAGCAGTACTTC.

The rearrangement joins TRBV5-4 to TRBJ2-5; 7 positions match TRBD1. Germline trimming cut 6 bases from V and 4 bases from J; bases unmatched to any gene: 6. Germline CDR1 is SGHNT and CDR2 is YYREEE (reference sequence). This CDR3 is built from 13 residues. DNA for the CDR3: TGTGCCAGCATACAGGGGCCGGGAGAGACCCAGTACTTC. It translates to CASIQGPGETQYF.

The chain is built from TRBV21-1 and TRBJ1-5; whether TRBD1, the table's D call, matches the DNA was not checked. TRBV21-1 is described as a pseudogene. The CDR3 is 16 residues long. CDR3 DNA: TGTGCCAGCTACCGAACCGGGACAGATAGCAATCAGCCCCAGCATTTT. The encoded protein is CASYRTGTDSNQPQHF.